These 13 T cell receptor beta chains came from one sample sequenced in a study of blood T cell repertoires in COVID-19. Sequencing used immunoSEQ multiplex PCR; TCRdb keeps in-frame clones, though not all of them. The repertoire holds 250,000 to 350,000 clones, approximately 85% seen once, with 0.87% in the top ten. The sequencing input was peripheral blood. The receptors shown here come from a human donor with COVID-19, enrolled during active disease. The donor label of this sample is uncertain.

The rearrangement joins TRBV6-1 to TRBJ1-2; 10 bases align to TRBD1. Germline V gene lookup returns CDR1 MNHNS and CDR2 SASEGT. V shed 6 bases, J shed 6 bases, and the junction held 10 bases outside the gene matches. This CDR3 has 15 amino acids. Written as DNA, the CDR3 is TGTGCCAGCAGATCGCCGGGACAGGGGAGGGATGGCTACACCTTC. Encoded protein: CASRSPGQGRDGYTF.

This clone came up once. The chain carries TRBV9 and TRBJ2-5; 12 bases are a match to TRBD2. The V gene's germline CDR1 is SGDLS and CDR2 YYNGEE. The CDR3 consists of 16 residues. V lost 0 bases, J lost 4 bases, and 4 bases stayed unmatched. CDR3 nucleotide sequence: TGTGCCAGCAGCGTAGGACTAGCGGGAGTCAGAGAGACCCAGTACTTC. This sequence encodes CASSVGLAGVRETQYF.

CDR3 nucleotide sequence: TGTGCCAGCAGTTTGGCCACAGATACGCAGTATTTT. It is translated as CASSLATDTQYF. This rearrangement joins TRBV12-3 or TRBV12-4 to TRBJ2-3, with D hard to call. Trimming took off 3 bases at V and 2 bases at J, with 3 bases between the two ends. The CDR3 has 12 residues.

This clone has more than one count but fewer than ten. The chain joins TRBV10-3 to TRBJ2-7; 9 positions agree with TRBD2. Germline V gene lookup returns CDR1 ENHRY and CDR2 SYGVKD. The CDR3 extends over 15 amino acids. V gave up 2 bases and J gave up 3 bases; unmatched junction bases: 5. CDR3 nucleotide sequence: TGTGCCATCAGTGAGAATGGCGGGAGGGGCTACGAGCAGTACTTC. Translating it yields CAISENGGRGYEQYF.

CDR3 sequence: CASSLGQYMNTEAFF. The CDR3 nucleotides are TGTGCCAGCAGCTTAGGCCAGTACATGAACACTGAAGCTTTCTTT. The chain uses TRBV7-9 and TRBJ1-1; no reliable D call. Trimming shortened V by 1 base and J by 0 bases, and 9 bases separated the two germline ends. Germline CDR1 reads SEHNR; CDR2 reads FQNEAQ (reference sequence). The CDR3 totals 15 residues.

The V call is TRBV3-1 (or the pseudogene TRBV3-2), the J call TRBJ1-1; D is possibly TRBD1 (5 bases). The CDR3 covers 15 residues. Trimming shortened V by 4 bases and J by 5 bases, and 17 bases separated the two germline ends. The V gene's germline CDR1 is LGHDT and CDR2 YNNKEL (reference sequence). CDR3 coding DNA: TGTGCCAGCAGCCCCTCGGGCGTTAAGGGGACTGAAGCTTTCTTT. Its protein product is CASSPSGVKGTEAFF.

J is TRBJ1-5 and V is TRBV30, with 9 bases that match TRBD1. Trimming removed 4 bases from V and 4 bases from J; junction bases left unmatched: 14. CDR3 length: 17 residues. Germline V lookup: CDR1 GTSNPN, CDR2 SVGIG (reference sequence). CDR3: CAWTLSQGGTGNQPQHF. CDR3 in DNA: TGTGCCTGGACCCTCTCCCAAGGGGGGACAGGGAATCAGCCCCAGCATTTT.

The V gene is TRBV10-3, the J gene TRBJ2-5, with D maybe TRBD2 (5 bases). Germline lookup yields CDR1 ENHRY and CDR2 SYGVKD. V shed 0 bases and J shed 3 bases, with 11 bases lying between them. The CDR3 has 15 residues. The CDR3 is CAISESNGVEETQYF. The CDR3 DNA is TGTGCCATCAGTGAGTCGAACGGGGTAGAAGAGACCCAGTACTTC.

The V gene is TRBV12-3 or TRBV12-4, the J gene TRBJ2-1; D is possibly TRBD2 (5 bases). This CDR3 spans 11 amino acids. V was cut by 4 bases and J by 10 bases, with 8 bases left in between. The CDR3 nucleotides read TGTGCCAGCAGTTCGGAGGTGGAGCAGTTCTTC. This sequence encodes CASSSEVEQFF.

The chain couples TRBV4-1 to TRBJ2-7, with 14 bases identical to TRBD2. The CDR3 loop spans 17 amino acids. V shed 0 bases, J shed 0 bases, and the junction held 1 base outside the gene matches. From germline, CDR1 is MGHRA and CDR2 YSYEKL. The CDR3 DNA sequence: TGCGCCAGCAGCCAAGAAGGGACTAGCGGGAGCTCCTACGAGCAGTACTTC. Translation gives CASSQEGTSGSSYEQYF.

V and J are TRBV28 and TRBJ1-5; unclear D gene. The germline CDR1 and CDR2 sequences are MDHEN and SYDVKM. This CDR3 region has 13 residues. The V end was cut by 4 bases, the J end by 7 bases, with 11 bases between. CDR3 DNA: TGTGCCAGCAGTTACTTGGTCGTCCAGCCCCAGCATTTT. Amino acid sequence: CASSYLVVQPQHF.

The chain recombines TRBV2 with TRBJ2-7, with 8 bases that match TRBD2. With V trimmed by 8 bases and J by 3 bases, 3 bases remained unmatched. Germline CDR1 and CDR2: SNHLY and FYNNEI. This CDR3 has 12 residues. CDR3 sequence (DNA): TGTGCCAGCCACACTAGCGGCTACGAGCAGTACTTC. Translation: CASHTSGYEQYF.

This clone was found a few times. The chain is built from TRBV28 and TRBJ1-1; TRBD1 matches 8 bases. The CDR3 length is 15 residues. J lost 3 bases, V lost 4 bases, and 7 bases had no gene match. Germline CDR1 reads MDHEN; CDR2 reads SYDVKM. This CDR3 is CASSSSTGGYTEAFF. The DNA for the CDR3 is TGTGCCAGCAGTTCGAGTACAGGGGGATACACTGAAGCTTTCTTT.